Listed below are T cell receptor beta chains from one sample, sequenced in a study of OX40 agonist ivuxolimab in advanced cancers. Data came from immunoSEQ multiplex PCR; TCRdb stores just in-frame clones and leaves some out. The data contain around 97,000 clones, roughly 90% of them singletons. Material: CD4+ or CD8+ T cells sorted from blood, obtained in a trial of the OX40 agonist ivuxolimab. These receptors all stem from an adult with an advanced solid tumor such as melanoma, head and neck, liver or kidney cancer. Both conserved end residues are part of each CDR3. The D gene is left open where the match is weak. The size entry is marked missing in some rows and otherwise reads once, few, many or a size class.

d_call j_call v_call clone_size cdr3_aa
TRBD1 TRBJ1-2 TRBV13 few CASSFQGAGYTF
. TRBJ2-3 TRBV6-5 . CASRPTGTALDTQYF
. TRBJ2-1 TRBV11-2 . CASSPGTYNEQFF
TRBD1 TRBJ1-1 TRBV19 . CASSVGDRAIGEAFF
TRBD2 TRBJ2-2 TRBV5-6 . CASSRSGTLGVNTGELFF
. TRBJ1-5 TRBV7-8 . CASSLGGLTATYLSNQPQHF
. TRBJ1-1 TRBV11-3 . CASSLREGNTEAFF
. TRBJ2-5 TRBV2 . CASKTVQWETQYF
. TRBJ2-3 TRBV7-8 . CASSLGSLAGRFDTQYF
TRBD2 TRBJ2-7 TRBV4-3 . CASSQGAGGPGEQYF
TRBD1 TRBJ1-1 TRBV29-1 few CSVEAGGGTEAFF
. TRBJ2-2 TRBV30 . CASSAPGQYTGELFF
TRBD1 TRBJ1-1 TRBV18 . CASSPPDRLGTEAFF
TRBD1 TRBJ2-7 TRBV7-8 . CASSLGSTGSYEQYF
. TRBJ2-1 TRBV19 . CASSILTTHARGEQFF
TRBD2 TRBJ2-1 TRBV19 . CASTWGGDYNEQFF
. TRBJ1-6 TRBV4-1 few CASSRPTPTNSPLHF
. . TRBV7-2 . CASSLANSYEQYF
. TRBJ2-5 TRBV7-2 . CASSLVSARGAETQYF
TRBD1 TRBJ2-7 TRBV7-8 . CASSPHRAGGGKSYEQYF
TRBD2 TRBJ2-2 TRBV15 few CATSGTSGSTGTGELFF
TRBD2 TRBJ2-5 TRBV30 . CAWSPGLARQETQYF
. TRBJ1-1 TRBV11-2 few CASSPITGTEAFF
TRBD1 TRBJ1-2 TRBV11-3 few CASSFRGDGYTF
TRBD1 TRBJ1-5 TRBV19 . CASSVQGGQPQHF
TRBD2 TRBJ2-1 TRBV14 . CASSLSSGTSGRNNEQFF
TRBD2 TRBJ2-2 TRBV27 . CASSTGTSGAGELFF
. TRBJ2-5 TRBV18 . CASSPGRGETQYF
. TRBJ1-2 TRBV7-8 . CASSYHAATSSGYTF
. TRBJ1-4 TRBV19 . CASTPGQIREKLFF
. TRBJ2-7 TRBV2 . CASRDTLNEQYF
TRBD2 TRBJ2-3 TRBV7-3 . CASSLTGGASTDTQYF
TRBD1 TRBJ1-2 TRBV7-2 once CASSFTGTGRDGYTF
TRBD1 TRBJ2-3 TRBV4-1 . CASSRGTGGPDWYF
. TRBJ1-5 TRBV6-1 . CASSKQDNQPQHF
. TRBJ2-5 TRBV18 . CASSLVRTAGETQYF
. TRBJ2-5 TRBV29-1 . CSVTWGAETQYF
. TRBJ2-3 TRBV7-9 . CASSRGDAVADTQYF
. TRBJ2-7 TRBV5-1 . CASNDPAGEQYF
. TRBJ1-1 TRBV2 . CASTNGVNTEAFF
. TRBJ2-5 TRBV6-6 . CASSYGTGSRETQYF
TRBD1 TRBJ2-1 TRBV10-3 . CASGQGARGEQFF
. TRBJ1-1 TRBV7-2 few CASSLGGSGAEAFF
TRBD2 TRBJ2-5 TRBV7-9 . CASSRGLATQETQYF
TRBD2 TRBJ2-7 TRBV9 . CASSPLTGGGLRYEQYF
. TRBJ1-2 TRBV5-4 . CASSLVGWGYTF
TRBD2 TRBJ2-7 TRBV30 . CAWIGSGVAEQYF
. TRBJ2-7 TRBV5-4 . CASSHGDPYEQYF
. TRBJ1-1 TRBV27 . CASRPWGGYTEAFF
. TRBJ2-2 TRBV18 . CASSGPIGELFF
. TRBJ1-2 TRBV4-3 . CASSQLPRDNYGYTF
. TRBJ1-4 TRBV7-8 once CASSPRGRLNEKLFF
. TRBJ2-6 TRBV6-6 . CASNSQGSGANVLTF
. TRBJ1-4 TRBV30 few CAWNRGGHNEKLFF
TRBD2 TRBJ2-3 TRBV5-1 . CASSLSPPGLATDTQYF
. TRBJ2-1 TRBV30 . CAWSVGGGRFF
. TRBJ1-5 TRBV19 . CASSIDVGPNQPQHF
. TRBJ2-1 TRBV6-6 . CASSYEEPSYNEQFF
TRBD2 TRBJ2-7 TRBV11-3 . CASSPDGLLAGGWSSYEQYF
. TRBJ1-4 TRBV6-5 . CASSYSSNRPNEKLFF